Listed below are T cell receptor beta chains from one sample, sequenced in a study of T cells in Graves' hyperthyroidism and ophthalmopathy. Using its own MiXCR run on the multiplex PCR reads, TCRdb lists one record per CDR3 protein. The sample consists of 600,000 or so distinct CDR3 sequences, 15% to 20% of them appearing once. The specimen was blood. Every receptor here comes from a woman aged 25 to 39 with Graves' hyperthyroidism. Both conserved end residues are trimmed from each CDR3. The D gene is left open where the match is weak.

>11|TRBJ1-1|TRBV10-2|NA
ASSGPRETEAF
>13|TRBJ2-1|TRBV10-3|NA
AISETLLGYNEQF
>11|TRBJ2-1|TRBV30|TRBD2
AWRSGTYNEQF
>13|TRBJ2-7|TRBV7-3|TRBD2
ASSSGLVGVYEQY
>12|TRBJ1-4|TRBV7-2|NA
ASSSYATNEKLF
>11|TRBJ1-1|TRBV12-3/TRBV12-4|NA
ASSFSGDDEAF
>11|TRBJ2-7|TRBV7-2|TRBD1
ASGGGTVYEQY
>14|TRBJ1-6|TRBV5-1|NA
ASSFSGGGDNSPLH
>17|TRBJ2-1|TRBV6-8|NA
ASSYGRGNIPNSYNEQF
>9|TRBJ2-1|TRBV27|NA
ASMGYNEQF
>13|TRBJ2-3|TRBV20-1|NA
SASSVGTRRGTQY
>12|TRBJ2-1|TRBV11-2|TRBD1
ASSKRTGGNEQF
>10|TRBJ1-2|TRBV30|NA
AWSRGGYGYT
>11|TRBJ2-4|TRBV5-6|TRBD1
ASSPGTGRLLY
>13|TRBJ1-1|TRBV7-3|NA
ASSLMSVGNTEAF
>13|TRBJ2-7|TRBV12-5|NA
ASGLTRTGTYEQY
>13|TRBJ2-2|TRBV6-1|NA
ASSSTGPGTGELF
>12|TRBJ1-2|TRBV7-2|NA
ASSLQAANYGYT
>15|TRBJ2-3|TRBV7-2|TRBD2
ASIKGVRSGSLDTQY
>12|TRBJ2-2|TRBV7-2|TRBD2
ASRLAGGTGELF
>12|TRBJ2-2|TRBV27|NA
ASRDQMVPGELF
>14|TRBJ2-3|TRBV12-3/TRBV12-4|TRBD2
ASSFFATSDTDTQY
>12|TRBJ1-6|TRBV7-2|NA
ASRLRGTNSPLH
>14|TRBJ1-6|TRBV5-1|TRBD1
ASSLVDAGGDSPLH
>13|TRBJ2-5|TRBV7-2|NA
ASSLGSRPGETQY
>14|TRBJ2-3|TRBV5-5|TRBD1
ASSSRNRGGTDTQY
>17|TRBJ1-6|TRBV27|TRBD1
ASSPRQGTASSYNSPLH
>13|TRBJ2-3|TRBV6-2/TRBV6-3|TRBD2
ASSYGSGGSDTQY
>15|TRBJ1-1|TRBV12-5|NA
ASGLATKGVLNTEAF
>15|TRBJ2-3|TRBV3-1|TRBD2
ASSQAIGLASTDTQY
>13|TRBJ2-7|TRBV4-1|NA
ASSQGWDGSYEQY
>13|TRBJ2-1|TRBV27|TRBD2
ASTHGAGGINEQF
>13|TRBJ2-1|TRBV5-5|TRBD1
ASSLTGTGAVEQF
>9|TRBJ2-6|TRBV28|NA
ASRGANVLT
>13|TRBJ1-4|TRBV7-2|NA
ASSARQAVYEKLF
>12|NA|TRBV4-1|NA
ASSQGEVSYEQF
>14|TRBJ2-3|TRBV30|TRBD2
AWSGTSESTTDTQY
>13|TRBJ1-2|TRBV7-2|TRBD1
ASSLAQGASYGYT
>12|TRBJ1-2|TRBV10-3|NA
AISEAGWNYGYT
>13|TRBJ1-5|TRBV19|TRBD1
ASSIDEAGGQPQH
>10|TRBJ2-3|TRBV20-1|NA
SAYLPTDTQY
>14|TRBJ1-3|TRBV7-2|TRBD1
ASSWTGTANGNTIY
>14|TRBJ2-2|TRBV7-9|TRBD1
ASSPRDSVNTGELF
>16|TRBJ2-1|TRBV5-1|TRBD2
ASSPRDLTSGIYNEQF
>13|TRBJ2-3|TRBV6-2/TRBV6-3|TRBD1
ASSQRTGRTDTQY
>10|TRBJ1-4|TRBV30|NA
AWRDVGGKLF
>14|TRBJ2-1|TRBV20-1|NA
SARPPGLSSYNEQF
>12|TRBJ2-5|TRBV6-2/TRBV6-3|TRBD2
ASLGLAKKETQY
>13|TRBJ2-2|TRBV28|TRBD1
AGSAGTGDTGELF
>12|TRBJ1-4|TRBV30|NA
AWSVPEGFEKLF
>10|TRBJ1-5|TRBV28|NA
ASKAGVRTQH
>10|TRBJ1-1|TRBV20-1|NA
SGTADSTEAF
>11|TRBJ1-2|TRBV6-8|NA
ASSYVNNYGYT
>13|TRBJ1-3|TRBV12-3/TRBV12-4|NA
ASSLSDYSGNTIY